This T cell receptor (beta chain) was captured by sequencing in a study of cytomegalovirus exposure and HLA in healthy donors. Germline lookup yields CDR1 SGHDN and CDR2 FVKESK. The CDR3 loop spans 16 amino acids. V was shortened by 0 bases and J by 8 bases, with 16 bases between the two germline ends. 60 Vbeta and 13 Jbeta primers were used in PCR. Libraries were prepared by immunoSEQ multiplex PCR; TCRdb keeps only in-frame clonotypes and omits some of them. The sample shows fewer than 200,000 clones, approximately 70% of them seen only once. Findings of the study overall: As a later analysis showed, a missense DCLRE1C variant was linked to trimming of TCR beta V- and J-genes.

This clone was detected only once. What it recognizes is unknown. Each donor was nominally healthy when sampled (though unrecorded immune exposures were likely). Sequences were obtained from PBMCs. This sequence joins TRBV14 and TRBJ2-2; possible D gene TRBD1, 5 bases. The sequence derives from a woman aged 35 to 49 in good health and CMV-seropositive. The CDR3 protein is CASSQETGVNGGELFF. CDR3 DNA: TGTGCCAGCAGCCAAGAAACAGGAGTCAACGGGGGGGAGCTGTTTTTT.